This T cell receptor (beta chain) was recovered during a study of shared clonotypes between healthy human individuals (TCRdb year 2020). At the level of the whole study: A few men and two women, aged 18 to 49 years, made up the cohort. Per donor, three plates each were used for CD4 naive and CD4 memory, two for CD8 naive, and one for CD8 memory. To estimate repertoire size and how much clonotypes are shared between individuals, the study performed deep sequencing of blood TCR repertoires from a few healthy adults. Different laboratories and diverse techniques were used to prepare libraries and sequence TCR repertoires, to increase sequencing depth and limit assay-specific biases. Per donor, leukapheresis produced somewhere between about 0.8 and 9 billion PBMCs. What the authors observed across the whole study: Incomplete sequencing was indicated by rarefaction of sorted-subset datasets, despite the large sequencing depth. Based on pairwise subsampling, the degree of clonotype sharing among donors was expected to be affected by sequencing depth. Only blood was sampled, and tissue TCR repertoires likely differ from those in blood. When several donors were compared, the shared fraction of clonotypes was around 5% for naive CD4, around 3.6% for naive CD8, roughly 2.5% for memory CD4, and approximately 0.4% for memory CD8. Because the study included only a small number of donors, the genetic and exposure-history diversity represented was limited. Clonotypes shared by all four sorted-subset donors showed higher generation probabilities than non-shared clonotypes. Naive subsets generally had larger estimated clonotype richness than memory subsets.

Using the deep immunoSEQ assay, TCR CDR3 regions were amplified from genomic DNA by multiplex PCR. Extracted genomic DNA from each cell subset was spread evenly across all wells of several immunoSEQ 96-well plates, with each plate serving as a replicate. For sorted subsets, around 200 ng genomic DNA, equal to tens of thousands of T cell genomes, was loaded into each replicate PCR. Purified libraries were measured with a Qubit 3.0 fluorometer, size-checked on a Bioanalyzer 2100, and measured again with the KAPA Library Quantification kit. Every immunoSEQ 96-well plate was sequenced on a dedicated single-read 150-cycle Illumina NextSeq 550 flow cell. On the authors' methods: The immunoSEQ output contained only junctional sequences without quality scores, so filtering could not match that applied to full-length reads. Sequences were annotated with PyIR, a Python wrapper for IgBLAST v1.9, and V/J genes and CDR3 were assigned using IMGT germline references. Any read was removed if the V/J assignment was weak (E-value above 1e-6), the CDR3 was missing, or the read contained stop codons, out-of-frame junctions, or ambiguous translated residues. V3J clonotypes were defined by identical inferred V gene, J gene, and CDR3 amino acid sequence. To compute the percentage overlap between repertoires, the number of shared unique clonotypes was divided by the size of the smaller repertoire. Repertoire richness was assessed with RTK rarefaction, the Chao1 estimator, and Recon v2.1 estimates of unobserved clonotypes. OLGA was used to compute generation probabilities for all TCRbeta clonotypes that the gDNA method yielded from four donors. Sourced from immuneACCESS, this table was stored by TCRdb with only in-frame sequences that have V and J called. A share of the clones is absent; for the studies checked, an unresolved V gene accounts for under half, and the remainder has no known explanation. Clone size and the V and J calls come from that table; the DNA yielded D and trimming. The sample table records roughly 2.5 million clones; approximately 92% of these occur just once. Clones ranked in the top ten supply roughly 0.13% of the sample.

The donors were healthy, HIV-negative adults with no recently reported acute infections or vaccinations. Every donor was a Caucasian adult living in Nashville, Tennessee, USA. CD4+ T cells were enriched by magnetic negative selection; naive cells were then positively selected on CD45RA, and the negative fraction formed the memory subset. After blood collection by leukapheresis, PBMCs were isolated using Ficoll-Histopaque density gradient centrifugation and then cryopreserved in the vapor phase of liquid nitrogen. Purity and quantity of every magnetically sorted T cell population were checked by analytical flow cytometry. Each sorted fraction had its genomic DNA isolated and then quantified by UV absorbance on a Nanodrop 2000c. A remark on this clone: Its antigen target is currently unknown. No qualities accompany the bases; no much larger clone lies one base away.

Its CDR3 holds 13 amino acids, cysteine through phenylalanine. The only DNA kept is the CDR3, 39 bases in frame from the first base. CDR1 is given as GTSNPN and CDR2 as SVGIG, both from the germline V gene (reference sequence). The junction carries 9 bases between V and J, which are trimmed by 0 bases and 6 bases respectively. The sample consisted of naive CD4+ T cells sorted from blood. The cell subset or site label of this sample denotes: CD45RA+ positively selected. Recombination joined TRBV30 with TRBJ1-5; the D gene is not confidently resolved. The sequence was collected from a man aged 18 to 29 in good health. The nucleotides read TGTGCCTGGAGTGTCTCTGTGGGTCAGCCCCAGCATTTT. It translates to CAWSVSVGQPQHF. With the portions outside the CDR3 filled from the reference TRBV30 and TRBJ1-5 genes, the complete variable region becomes SQTIHQWPATLVQPVGSPLSLECTVEGTSNPNLYWYRQAAGRGLQLLFYSVGIGQISSEVPQNLSASRPQDRQFILSSKKLLLSDSGFYLCAWSVSVGQPQHFGDGTRLSIL.